A single sample gave rise to the 28 T cell receptor beta chains below, sequenced in a study of tumor-infiltrating lymphocytes in oesophageal squamous cell carcinoma. TCRdb fed the PCR reads into MiXCR, producing one record per CDR3 protein. The table lists fewer than 25,000 distinct CDR3 sequences, roughly 40% of them singletons. The sequenced material came from esophageal tumor tissue. The receptors come from a male donor with esophageal squamous cell carcinoma.

V and J are TRBV11-2 and TRBJ2-5; 8 bases are a match to TRBD2. This CDR3 spans 16 amino acids. The germline V gene has CDR1 SGHAT and CDR2 FQNNGV. With 5 bases clipped from V and 1 base from J, the junction kept 9 bases outside the gene matches. The CDR3: CASSPLIAGPQETQYF. CDR3 DNA sequence: TGTGCCAGCAGCCCGCTAATAGCGGGGCCCCAAGAGACCCAGTACTTC.

V usage is TRBV7-3 and J usage is TRBJ2-6, with D possibly called TRBD1 or TRBD2 (7 bases each). There are 18 residues in the CDR3. Germline V gene lookup returns CDR1 SGHTA and CDR2 FQGTGA. V was trimmed by 1 base and J by 0 bases, leaving 13 bases between them. This CDR3 reads CASSLSVRGGSGANVLTF. The CDR3 coding sequence is TGTGCCAGCAGCTTAAGTGTCAGGGGGGGCTCTGGGGCCAACGTCCTGACTTTC.

This chain links TRBV7-6 with TRBJ2-1, with D possibly TRBD2 on 6 matching bases. CDR1 is SGHVS and CDR2 is FNYEAQ in the germline V gene. Trimming stripped 3 bases from V and 5 bases from J, with 14 bases between. The CDR3 loop spans 15 amino acids. CDR3 in DNA: TGTGCCAGCAGCTTTCGACTAGTAGAGGACAATGAGCAGTTCTTC. Translating gives CASSFRLVEDNEQFF.

This chain connects TRBV7-6 to TRBJ2-1; 8 bases fit TRBD2. Trimming cost V 6 bases and J 1 base; bases outside gene matches: 5. This CDR3 has 15 residues. Germline CDR1 and CDR2: SGHVS and FNYEAQ. CDR3 sequence (DNA): TGTGCCAGCAGTGAACTAGCGGCTTCCTACAATGAGCAGTTCTTC. This codes for CASSELAASYNEQFF. Based on the CDR3 plus reference TRBV7-6 and TRBJ2-1, the full variable domain is GAGVSQSPRYKVTKRGQDVALRCDPISGHVSLYWYRQALGQGPEFLTYFNYEAQQDKSGLPNDRFSAERPEGSISTLTIQRTEQRDSAMYRCASSELAASYNEQFFGPGTRLTVL.

Worth noting for this clonotype: A much larger clone lies a single base off, so this may be a read error. This rearrangement joins TRBV24-1 to TRBJ2-2, with D uncertain. This CDR3 comprises 11 residues. The germline V gene encodes CDR1 KGHDR and CDR2 SFDVKD. In DNA, the CDR3 is TGTGCCACCGGTGATTCCAGGGAGCTGTTTTTT. It encodes CATGDSRELFF.

This clonotype has at least ten counts. The chain is built from TRBV4-1 and TRBJ2-6; 12 bases match TRBD2. The CDR3 consists of 20 residues. V lost 3 bases and J lost 0; bases outside the gene matches: 9. CDR1 is MGHRA and CDR2 is YSYEKL in the germline V gene. The CDR3 loop is CASSHALAGGSVSGANVLTF. The DNA of the CDR3 is TGCGCCAGCAGCCACGCACTAGCGGGAGGATCAGTCTCTGGGGCCAACGTCCTGACTTTC.

CDR3 protein: CADRQDTTNEKLFF. The CDR3 DNA reads TGTGCCGATAGACAGGATACAACTAATGAAAAACTGTTTTTT. This rearrangement joins TRBV2 to TRBJ1-4; D possibly corresponds to TRBD1 (6 bases). V lost 11 bases, J lost 0 bases, and 13 bases lay in between. Germline CDR1 and CDR2: SNHLY and FYNNEI. The CDR3 runs 14 residues.

This clonotype was counted at least ten times. The chain links TRBV12-3 or TRBV12-4 to TRBJ2-5; a weak D match, TRBD2 (5 bases). The ends were cut back, 8 bases at V and 4 bases at J, with 14 bases in the middle. The CDR3 has 13 amino acids. This chain's CDR3 is CASSRGQTETQYF. Here the CDR3 DNA reads TGTGCCAGCTCTCGAGGGCAGACAGAGACCCAGTACTTC.

The V gene is TRBV7-6, the J gene TRBJ2-5; 7 bases fit TRBD2. The CDR3 loop spans 15 amino acids. V shed 3 bases and J 2 bases; nucleotides not matched to a gene: 6. CDR1 SGHVS and CDR2 FNYEAQ come from the germline V gene. The CDR3 nucleotides read TGTGCCAGCAGCTTTCGGCGGGGGAGTCAAGAGACCCAGTACTTC. Amino acids: CASSFRRGSQETQYF.

About this clonotype: Compared with germline, one end of the junction differs, possibly owing to a read error. The chain couples TRBV7-3 to TRBJ1-5; maybe TRBD1 (6 bases). The CDR3 length is 9 residues. Germline values: CDR1 SGHTA, CDR2 FQGTGA. CDR3 region: CASSQFQGF. The CDR3 DNA is TGTGCCAGCAGCCAGTTCCAGGGGTTT. Variable domain in full (rest from reference TRBV7-3 and TRBJ1-5): GAGVSQTPSNKVTEKGKYVELRCDPISGHTALYWYRQSLGQGPEFLIYFQGTGAADDSGLPNDRFFAVRPEGSVSTLKIQRTERGDSAVYLCASSQFQGFGDGTRLSIL.

The chain couples TRBV11-2 to TRBJ2-5, with D possibly matching TRBD1 (6 bases). The DNA matches TRBJ2-7 better at its end, which makes the J call doubtful. The CDR3 runs to 15 residues. The germline V gene has CDR1 SGHAT and CDR2 FQNNGV. CDR3 in DNA: TGTGCCAGCAGCAGAGACAGGTCGAGCTCCTACGAGCAGTACTTC. This encodes CASSRDRSSSYEQYF.

In this sample, this clonotype turned up many times. The conserved closing phenylalanine or tryptophan is absent in this CDR3, likely reflecting a read error. No DNA is shown, since the ends of the CDR3 on it are uncertain; the CDR3 is the one TCRdb lists. The chain employs TRBV7-3 and TRBJ2-6; TRBD2, the table's D call, was not compared with the DNA. 9 amino acids form the CDR3, both terminal residues included. Germline V gene data show CDR1 as SGHTA and CDR2 as FQGTGA. CDR3 in amino acids: CASSRHAVA.

The gene calls are TRBV7-2 and TRBJ2-6, with D tentatively TRBD1 (6 bases). Between the trimmed V and J ends, which lost 9 bases and 7 bases, there was a span of 22 bases. This CDR3 is 16 amino acids long. Germline CDR1 SGHTA, CDR2 FQGNSA. The CDR3: CASTSGVGGRANVLTF. CDR3 DNA sequence: TGTGCCAGTACATCGGGTGTAGGGGGAAGAGCCAACGTCCTGACTTTC.

This clonotype was counted between two and nine times. V and J are TRBV7-2 and TRBJ2-3; D gene unclear. The V end lost 3 bases, the J end lost 6 bases, and 13 bases lay between the germline ends. The CDR3 covers 14 residues. CDR1 is SGHTA and CDR2 is FQGNSA in the germline V gene. CDR3: CASSFRPNHDTQYF. CDR3 sequence (DNA): TGTGCCAGCAGCTTCCGTCCGAACCACGATACGCAGTATTTT.

The rearrangement links TRBV7-3 to TRBJ2-6; 8 bases match TRBD1. V lost 5 bases to trimming and J lost 4 bases; unmatched junction nucleotides: 7. CDR3 length equals 16 residues. Germline assignment: CDR1 SGHTA and CDR2 FQGTGA. The CDR3 DNA follows: TGTGCCAGCAGCCCTCAGACAGGGGCCGGGGCCAACGTCCTGACTTTC. Its protein is CASSPQTGAGANVLTF.

DNA for the CDR3: TGTGCCAGCAGCTTAGCGTACGGAGCAGACGAGCAGTACTTC. This encodes CASSLAYGADEQYF. This sequence joins TRBV7-2 and TRBJ2-7; D ambiguous. Trimming shortened V by 0 bases and J by 5 bases, and 11 bases separated the two germline ends. The germline V gene has CDR1 SGHTA and CDR2 FQGNSA. This CDR3 spans 14 amino acids.

The chain has TRBV7-3 and TRBJ1-1, with 10 bases matching TRBD1. CDR3 length: 15 amino acids. J gave up 10 bases and V 0 bases, and 8 bases lay outside the gene matches. Germline-derived CDR1 and CDR2 are SGHTA and FQGTGA. CDR3 in amino acids: CASSLTGGTGVSAFF. Here the CDR3 DNA reads TGTGCCAGCAGCTTAACGGGCGGGACAGGGGTATCAGCTTTCTTT.

The genes are TRBV7-6 and TRBJ1-1; the D gene is possibly TRBD1 (6 bases). CDR3 length equals 14 residues. The V gene's germline CDR1 is SGHVS and CDR2 FNYEAQ. V dropped 7 bases and J dropped 5 bases, with 17 bases sitting between them. This chain's CDR3 is CASTETGRWTEAFF. The CDR3 coding sequence is TGTGCCAGCACAGAAACAGGGAGGTGGACTGAAGCTTTCTTT.

The J gene is TRBJ2-1, the V gene TRBV7-9; no definite D call. V lost 4 bases and J 0 bases, leaving 7 bases between the germline ends. The CDR3 is 14 amino acids. CDR1 is SEHNR and CDR2 is FQNEAQ in the germline V gene (reference sequence). CDR3 region: CASSSLPSYNEQFF. DNA for the CDR3: TGTGCCAGCAGCTCCCTCCCCTCCTACAATGAGCAGTTCTTC.

Points on this clonotype: The CDR3 end shows no conserved phenylalanine or tryptophan, and so a read error is likely. Because the CDR3's place on the DNA is in doubt, the DNA is left out and the CDR3 is given as listed by TCRdb. This chain uses TRBV7-6 with TRBJ2-5; TRBD1, the table's D call, lacks a check against the DNA. CDR1 is SGHVS and CDR2 is FNYEAQ in the germline V gene. The CDR3 extends over 16 residues, inclusive of both ends. This CDR3 reads CASSIRGEDYGYTFGS.

This clonotype was counted at least ten times. The rearrangement uses TRBV10-3 and TRBJ1-2; D perhaps matches TRBD1 (5 bases). Trimming pared 7 bases from V and 0 bases from J, leaving 12 bases between. Germline lookup yields CDR1 ENHRY and CDR2 SYGVKD. The CDR3 is 14 residues long. The CDR3 sequence is CAIKGTGPNYGYTF. CDR3 sequence (DNA): TGTGCCATCAAGGGGACGGGACCTAACTATGGCTACACCTTC.

The J gene is TRBJ2-5, the V gene TRBV7-3; 7 bases match TRBD2. There are 15 residues in the CDR3. J gave up 11 bases and V 4 bases, and 16 bases lay outside the gene matches. Germline assignment: CDR1 SGHTA and CDR2 FQGTGA. This CDR3 reads CASSSPGLGRTEQYF. For the CDR3, the DNA is TGTGCCAGCAGCTCCCCTGGACTAGGTCGGACTGAGCAGTACTTC.

J is TRBJ2-3 and V is TRBV6-6, with D perhaps matching TRBD2 (5 bases). CDR3 length: 16 residues. Germline V gene data show CDR1 as MNHNY and CDR2 as SVGAGI (reference sequence). Trimming pared 4 bases from V and 0 bases from J, leaving 14 bases between. The CDR3 is CASSCSRRSSTDTQYF. The CDR3 coding sequence is TGTGCCAGCAGTTGCTCGCGGAGGTCTAGCACAGATACGCAGTATTTT.

The chain is built from TRBV11-1 and TRBJ2-7, with 8 bases that match TRBD1. This CDR3 has 16 residues. The germline V gene has CDR1 SGHAT and CDR2 FQDESV (reference sequence). J was trimmed by 7 bases and V by 4 bases; bases with no gene match: 15. As DNA, the CDR3 is TGTGCCAGCAGCTCCCGACAGGGGAGTTCCTACAATGAGCAGTACTTC. Amino acid sequence: CASSSRQGSSYNEQYF.

The chain joins TRBV5-6 to TRBJ1-1, with D unclear. Germline assignment: CDR1 SGHDT and CDR2 YYEEEE. The ends were cut back, 0 bases at V and 4 bases at J, with 13 bases in the middle. This CDR3 is 15 amino acids long. The CDR3 coding sequence is TGTGCCAGCAGCTTGGTGGCGGCAGTAGTCACTGAAGCTTTCTTT. Protein product: CASSLVAAVVTEAFF.

The chain is built from TRBV7-6 and TRBJ1-4; D is unclear. V lost 1 base and J lost 7, with 7 bases in between. The CDR3 is 13 amino acids. CDR1 and CDR2 from the germline V gene are SGHVS and FNYEAQ. The CDR3 protein is CASSLGHREKLFF. For the CDR3, the DNA is TGTGCCAGCAGCTTAGGACACCGTGAAAAACTGTTTTTT.

The J gene is TRBJ2-5, the V gene TRBV7-9; D is perhaps TRBD1 (6 bases). The J call may be wrong; the DNA end is better matched by TRBJ1-2. The V gene's germline CDR1 is SEHNR and CDR2 FQNEAQ (reference sequence). The CDR3 loop spans 14 amino acids. DNA for the CDR3: TGTGCCAGCAGCTTAGCAGGGGGATACTATGGCTACACCTTC. This translates into CASSLAGGYYGYTF.

This clonotype has ten or more counts. The chain recombines TRBV5-6 with TRBJ2-5; no clear D gene. Germline lookup yields CDR1 SGHDT and CDR2 YYEEEE. Trimming left V 2 bases short and J 3 bases short, with 2 bases between. CDR3 length: 11 amino acids. CDR3 region: CASSFEETQYF. The CDR3 DNA reads as TGTGCCAGCAGCTTCGAAGAGACCCAGTACTTC.